These 7 T cell receptor beta chains share one sample of origin, sequenced in a study of blood T cells in healthy people across ages. It was with a sample-barcoded 5' primer and a J-beta primer mix that a second PCR of about 7 to 12 cycles was run. MiXCR, run by TCRdb on the 5' RACE reads, gives a single entry per CDR3 protein. Of 1.5 million to 2 million distinct CDR3 sequences listed, over 25% are singletons. The sequenced material came from blood. These receptors all stem from a woman in her 30s in good health.

This rearrangement joins TRBV9 to TRBJ2-3, with 13 bases aligning to TRBD2. With 3 bases clipped from V and 6 bases from J, the junction kept 7 bases outside the gene matches. The CDR3 has 16 residues. Germline V gene data show CDR1 as SGDLS and CDR2 as YYNGEE. The CDR3 protein is CASSAILAGGADTQYF. Here the CDR3 DNA reads TGTGCCAGCAGCGCGATACTAGCGGGAGGGGCGGATACGCAGTATTTT. Full variable domain (rest looked up from reference TRBV9 and TRBJ2-3): DSGVTQTPKHLITATGQRVTLRCSPRSGDLSVYWYQQSLDQGLQFLIQYYNGEERAKGNILERFSAQQFPDLHSELNLSSLELGDSALYFCASSAILAGGADTQYFGPGTRLTVL.

This clonotype was seen ten or more times. CDR3 sequence: CAISAADRGFAPQHF. For the CDR3, the DNA is TGTGCCATCAGTGCTGCGGACAGGGGATTCGCGCCCCAGCATTTT. This chain links TRBV10-3 with TRBJ1-5; 9 nucleotides agree with TRBD1. The junction had 10 bases not matched to a gene; V was cut back by 4 bases and J by 9 bases. Per germline, CDR1 ENHRY and CDR2 SYGVKD. The CDR3 consists of 15 residues.

This clonotype has just a few counts. The chain links TRBV20-1 to TRBJ1-2; TRBD1 agrees at 7 bases. The CDR3 is 14 residues long. Germline V gives CDR1 DFQATT, CDR2 SNEGSKA (reference sequence). The V segment lost 4 bases and the J segment 4 bases; nucleotides outside the gene matches: 9. The CDR3 loop reads CSAKNQGVLYGYTF. The CDR3 nucleotides read TGCAGTGCTAAGAACCAGGGGGTTCTCTATGGCTACACCTTC.

This clonotype was recorded a few times. The chain has TRBV20-1 and TRBJ2-5; D not certain. The length of the CDR3 is 11 residues. The V and J ends lost 4 bases and 2 bases respectively, with 5 bases between them. Germline V lookup: CDR1 DFQATT, CDR2 SNEGSKA (reference sequence). CDR3 sequence (DNA): TGCAGTGCTATAACTCAAGAGACCCAGTACTTC. It encodes CSAITQETQYF.

This clonotype was recorded a few times. This rearrangement joins TRBV20-1 to TRBJ1-1, with 9 bases identical to TRBD1. CDR1 is DFQATT and CDR2 is SNEGSKA in the germline V gene (reference sequence). After removal of 7 bases from V and 1 base from J, the junction contained 7 bases not matched to a gene. The CDR3 has 14 amino acids. This CDR3 reads CSGLQGASNTEAFF. The CDR3 DNA reads TGCAGTGGCCTACAGGGGGCGTCGAACACTGAAGCTTTCTTT.

The sample holds many counts of this clonotype. This rearrangement joins TRBV6-6 to TRBJ2-7; D may be TRBD2 (5 bases). This CDR3 is built from 15 residues. Trimming took off 4 bases at V and 3 bases at J, with 16 bases between the two ends. Germline loops: CDR1 MNHNY, CDR2 SVGAGI (reference sequence). This CDR3 reads CASSFSPSGDYEQYF. The CDR3 DNA follows: TGTGCCAGCAGTTTTTCCCCATCCGGGGACTACGAGCAGTACTTC.

In this sample, this clonotype turned up a few times. The gene calls are TRBV4-1 and TRBJ1-1; D is unclear. V lost 0 bases, J lost 0 bases, and 8 bases lay in between. The CDR3 runs to 15 residues. The germline gives CDR1 MGHRA, CDR2 YSYEKL. The CDR3 here is CASSQDDGLNTEAFF. The DNA for the CDR3 is TGCGCCAGCAGCCAAGACGACGGATTGAACACTGAAGCTTTCTTT.